The 23 T cell receptor beta chains presented below share a single source sample, sequenced in a study of blood T cell repertoires in COVID-19. Data came from immunoSEQ multiplex PCR; TCRdb stores just in-frame clones and leaves some out. The profile shows 110,000 to 150,000 clones, approximately 80% of them singletons. The sample comprised peripheral blood. Receptors originate from a man aged 60 to 69 with active or convalescent COVID-19.

The chain links TRBV12-5 to TRBJ1-4; perhaps TRBD1 as D (6 bases). This CDR3 is built from 16 residues. Per germline, CDR1 LGHNT and CDR2 FRNRAP. V lost 1 base and J 0 bases, leaving 9 bases between the germline ends. The DNA for the CDR3 is TGTGCTAGTGGTTTGGCTACAGGGTCAACTAATGAAAAACTGTTTTTT. Translation: CASGLATGSTNEKLFF.

The CDR3 sequence is CASSINGNTIYF. The CDR3 DNA is TGTGCCAGCAGTATAAATGGAAACACCATATATTTT. J is TRBJ1-3 and V is TRBV12-3 or TRBV12-4; unclear D gene. V gave up 5 bases and J gave up 3 bases, with 5 bases separating them. This CDR3 spans 12 amino acids.

This clone came up once. The gene calls are TRBV24-1 and TRBJ2-2; TRBD1 aligns across 10 bases. The CDR3 sequence is 15 residues long. The junction had 3 bases not matched to a gene; V was cut back by 6 bases and J by 3 bases. Germline V gene data show CDR1 as KGHDR and CDR2 as SFDVKD. Written as DNA, the CDR3 is TGTGCCACCAGTCCTGGGACAGGGGACACCGGGGAGCTGTTTTTT. It encodes CATSPGTGDTGELFF.

This clone was observed once. The chain couples TRBV19 to TRBJ2-7, with 9 bases fitting TRBD1. The CDR3 runs 15 residues. V lost 4 bases and J lost 4; bases outside the gene matches: 8. CDR1 LNHDA and CDR2 SQIVND come from the germline V gene (reference sequence). DNA of the CDR3: TGTGCCAGTAGTAACCTGGGACAGGGATTATACGAGCAGTACTTC. This sequence encodes CASSNLGQGLYEQYF.

J is TRBJ1-2 and V is TRBV9; weak D call: TRBD1 (5 bases). Trimming shortened V by 0 bases and J by 2 bases, and 5 bases separated the two germline ends. Germline V gives CDR1 SGDLS, CDR2 YYNGEE. This CDR3 comprises 13 residues. CDR3 residues: CASSVGQNYGYTF. Here the CDR3 DNA reads TGTGCCAGCAGCGTAGGACAGAACTATGGCTACACCTTC.

In its sample, this clone was seen once. The V call is TRBV9, the J call TRBJ1-1, with unresolved D. With 4 bases removed from V and 3 bases from J, the gap between germline ends came to 16 bases. This CDR3 has 15 amino acids. CDR1 and CDR2 (germline): SGDLS, YYNGEE. CDR3 nucleotides: TGTGCCAGCAGCCCCAGCTCCAGCGTTGACACTGAAGCTTTCTTT. It encodes CASSPSSSVDTEAFF.

The sample holds one count of this clone. CDR3 in amino acids: CASTGRGLSDTQYF. CDR3 DNA: TGTGCCAGCACTGGGCGGGGGCTGTCGGATACGCAGTATTTT. The chain combines TRBV3-1 (or the pseudogene TRBV3-2) with TRBJ2-3, with D perhaps matching TRBD2 (7 bases). CDR3 length: 14 amino acids. Germline CDR1 is LGHDT and CDR2 is YNNKEL (reference sequence). V lost 7 bases to trimming and J lost 6 bases, with 17 bases between them.

This chain links TRBV6-6 with TRBJ2-1; 10 bases agree with TRBD2. The CDR3 has 15 amino acids. After removal of 7 bases from V and 4 bases from J, the junction contained 7 bases not matched to a gene. Germline V gene lookup returns CDR1 MNHNY and CDR2 SVGAGI (reference sequence). DNA for the CDR3: TGTGCCAGCACCCTAAAGACTAGCGGGTACAATGAGCAGTTCTTC. Translating gives CASTLKTSGYNEQFF.

This chain joins TRBV7-2 and TRBJ1-1; weak D call: TRBD1 (5 bases). This CDR3 has 14 amino acids. The ends were cut back, 7 bases at V and 0 bases at J, with 12 bases in the middle. Germline loops: CDR1 SGHTA, CDR2 FQGNSA. The CDR3 protein is CASKGGGMNTEAFF. The CDR3 DNA is TGTGCCAGCAAAGGCGGGGGTATGAACACTGAAGCTTTCTTT.

The sample holds a few counts of this clone. The rearrangement joins TRBV4-1 to TRBJ1-1; the D is unclear. V lost 0 bases and J 6 bases, leaving 11 bases between the germline ends. CDR3 length: 14 residues. CDR1 MGHRA and CDR2 YSYEKL come from the germline V gene. In DNA, the CDR3 is TGCGCCAGCAGCCAAGACGTGGTCACTTCTGAAGCTTTCTTT. Its protein product is CASSQDVVTSEAFF.

The chain is built from TRBV3-1 (or the pseudogene TRBV3-2) and TRBJ2-1; TRBD1 aligns across 8 bases. CDR1 is LGHDT, CDR2 YNNKEL, per germline (reference sequence). Trimming took 4 bases from V and 6 from J; bases not matched to a gene: 5. CDR3 size: 14 residues. CDR3 nucleotides: TGTGCCAGCAGCCGCCCGGACAGGGCCAATGAGCAGTTCTTC. Translation: CASSRPDRANEQFF.

V and J are TRBV4-1 and TRBJ2-1; D remains unclear. The germline V gene encodes CDR1 MGHRA and CDR2 YSYEKL. Trimming stripped 1 base from V and 10 bases from J, with 11 bases between. CDR3 length equals 13 residues. The CDR3 DNA follows: TGCGCCAGCAGCCAAGCAGATCTTCGAGAGCAGTTCTTC. Amino acids: CASSQADLREQFF.

The chain has TRBV2 and TRBJ1-5, with D perhaps TRBD1 (6 bases). CDR1 is SNHLY, CDR2 FYNNEI, per germline. The CDR3 is 15 amino acids. With 4 bases removed from V and 2 bases from J, the gap between germline ends came to 12 bases. The CDR3 loop reads CASSVANRGNQPQHF. The CDR3 coding sequence is TGTGCCAGCAGTGTGGCAAACAGGGGCAATCAGCCCCAGCATTTT. The full variable domain, its missing parts supplied by reference TRBV2 and TRBJ1-5, is EPEVTQTPSHQVTQMGQEVILRCVPISNHLYFYWYRQILGQKVEFLVSFYNNEISEKSEIFDDQFSVERPDGSNFTLKIRSTKLEDSAMYFCASSVANRGNQPQHFGDGTRLSIL.

As for this clone: At one end the junction does not follow the germline gene, possibly because of a read error. The V call is TRBV18, the J call TRBJ2-3; 7 nucleotides align to TRBD2. This CDR3 contains 13 residues. CDR1 is KGHSH, CDR2 LQKENI, per germline. The CDR3 sequence: CACSLAGTDTQYF. DNA for the CDR3: TGTGCCTGCTCTCTAGCGGGCACAGATACGCAGTATTTT. Full variable domain (rest looked up from reference TRBV18 and TRBJ2-3): NAGVMQNPRHLVRRRGQEARLRCSPMKGHSHVYWYRQLPEEGLKFMVYLQKENIIDESGMPKERFSAEFPKEGPSILRIQQVVRGDSAAYFCACSLAGTDTQYFGPGTRLTVL.

This sequence joins TRBV7-2 and TRBJ2-3; 9 bases map to TRBD2. Germline values: CDR1 SGHTA, CDR2 FQGNSA. The CDR3 is made up of 15 amino acids. V lost 3 bases, J lost 6 bases, and 7 bases stayed unmatched. Written as DNA, the CDR3 is TGTGCCAGCAGCTTCGTAGCGGGGGCAGGGGATACGCAGTATTTT. Its translation: CASSFVAGAGDTQYF.

The V call is TRBV27, the J call TRBJ1-5; D unresolved. The CDR3 totals 13 residues. Per germline, CDR1 MNHEY and CDR2 SMNVEV (reference sequence). Trimming removed 3 bases at V and 6 bases at J, with 9 bases between. The CDR3 bases are TGTGCCAGCAGTTTGCGCGTAAGTCAGCCCCAGCATTTT. Protein product: CASSLRVSQPQHF.

The rearrangement joins TRBV12-5 to TRBJ2-1, with a possible D match to TRBD2 (5 bases). The germline V gene has CDR1 LGHNT and CDR2 FRNRAP. V shed 6 bases and J shed 12 bases, with 18 bases lying between them. This CDR3 has 13 amino acids. CDR3 amino acids: CASGRGQAPGQFF. For the CDR3, the DNA is TGTGCTAGTGGACGCGGGCAGGCCCCCGGGCAGTTCTTC. The full variable domain, completed using reference TRBV12-5 and TRBJ2-1, is DARVTQTPRHKVTEMGQEVTMRCQPILGHNTVFWYRQTMMQGLELLAYFRNRAPLDDSGMPKDRFSAEMPDATLATLKIQPSEPRDSAVYFCASGRGQAPGQFFGPGTRLTVL.

The V and J genes are TRBV4-3 and TRBJ1-1; D remains unclear. The CDR3 covers 12 residues. Trimming took 3 bases from V and 7 from J, leaving 9 bases between them. In germline, CDR1 is LGHNA, CDR2 YSLEER. Written as DNA, the CDR3 is TGCGCCAGCAGCCACCAGGAGGGTGAAGCTTTCTTT. Its translation is CASSHQEGEAFF.

The J gene is TRBJ2-5, the V gene TRBV5-1; possible D gene TRBD1, 6 bases. The length of the CDR3 is 15 residues. Germline V CDR1 and CDR2: SGHRS, YFSETQ. The ends were cut back, 4 bases at V and 2 bases at J, with 15 bases in the middle. The CDR3 loop is CASSETGIWQETQYF. CDR3 sequence (DNA): TGCGCCAGCAGCGAAACAGGGATCTGGCAAGAGACCCAGTACTTC.

V and J are TRBV27 and TRBJ1-1; 7 bases agree with TRBD1. CDR1 and CDR2 (germline): MNHEY, SMNVEV (reference sequence). The CDR3 totals 13 residues. V trimming: 0 bases; J trimming: 12 bases; junction bases outside the gene matches: 7. The chain's CDR3 is CASSLSYGTASFF. CDR3 coding DNA: TGTGCCAGCAGTTTATCGTACGGGACAGCGTCTTTCTTT.

The chain is built from TRBV6-6 and TRBJ1-5; 7 bases are shared with TRBD1. The germline CDR1 and CDR2 sequences are MNHNY and SVGAGI (reference sequence). V shed 5 bases, J shed 3 bases, and the junction held 4 bases outside the gene matches. The CDR3 sequence is 14 residues long. Written as DNA, the CDR3 is TGTGCCAGCAGTCGCGACAGGGACAATCAGCCCCAGCATTTT. Amino acids: CASSRDRDNQPQHF.

This clone appeared a single time. The chain combines TRBV18 with TRBJ2-2, with D tentatively TRBD1 (6 bases). Germline loops: CDR1 KGHSH, CDR2 LQKENI. The CDR3 has 15 amino acids. Trimming pared 3 bases from V and 0 bases from J, leaving 8 bases between. The CDR3 DNA follows: TGTGCCAGCTCACCGGACAGATCGAACACCGGGGAGCTGTTTTTT. Translation gives CASSPDRSNTGELFF.

This clone has more than one count but fewer than ten. V and J are TRBV5-4 and TRBJ1-5; 9 bases match TRBD1. The CDR3 consists of 15 residues. Per the germline V gene, CDR1 is SGHNT and CDR2 is YYREEE (reference sequence). V was clipped by 4 bases and J by 3 bases; unmatched bases: 5. The DNA for the CDR3 is TGTGCCAGCAGCCGTGGGACAGGGATCAATCAGCCCCAGCATTTT. Amino acids: CASSRGTGINQPQHF.